This T cell receptor beta chain emerged from a study of Graves' ophthalmopathy and Graves' hyperthyroidism. Eligible hyperthyroidism cases comprised new diagnoses of under 2 months' duration in individuals aged 18 to 65. Unmatched junction bases numbered 4, after V lost 6 bases and J lost 6 bases. Per germline, CDR1 DFQATT and CDR2 SNEGSKA (reference sequence). This CDR3 is built from 14 residues. This clonotype has at least ten counts. Amplified material comprised TCR beta CDR3 regions derived from RNA transcripts. The library came from an HTBI-primed first-round RT-PCR and a second-round multiplex PCR. Each CDR3 protein gets one entry after TCRdb re-called the multiplex PCR reads with MiXCR. Of 900,000 to 1,200,000 distinct CDR3 sequences in the sample, about 40% were seen once.

V gene TRBV20-1 combines with J gene TRBJ2-2; 13 bases line up with TRBD2. The clonotype comes from an adult man with Graves' hyperthyroidism. Specimen: peripheral blood or thyroid tissue (not recorded which). For the CDR3, the DNA is TGCAGTGCAACTAGCGGGAGGGCCGCCGGGGAGCTGTTTTTT. This encodes CSATSGRAAGELFF.